One and the same sample provided the 5 T cell receptor beta chains below, sequenced in a study of control samples from healthy donors and cancer patients. The repertoire was sequenced with immunoSEQ multiplex PCR; TCRdb's copy has only in-frame clones and lacks some. Counted here are about 84,000 clones, roughly 82% occurring once; the ten biggest clones make up around a tenth. Source material: PBMCs. These receptors were obtained from a man between 60 and 75 years old with head and neck cancer.

The J gene is TRBJ2-1, the V gene TRBV12-3 or TRBV12-4; D gene uncertain. The CDR3 runs to 13 residues. V was clipped by 1 base and J by 6 bases, with 7 bases between them. In DNA form, the CDR3 reads TGTGCCAGCAGTTTAGGGATAAGCAATGAGCAGTTCTTC. It translates to CASSLGISNEQFF.

There are a few counts of this clone. CDR3 region: CASSLTTGGSSPLHF. The DNA of the CDR3 is TGTGCCAGCAGTCTCACGACAGGGGGCAGTTCACCCCTCCACTTT. This chain joins TRBV2 and TRBJ1-6, with 10 bases that match TRBD1. Germline loops: CDR1 SNHLY, CDR2 FYNNEI. V was pared by 5 bases and J by 9 bases, with 7 bases of the junction left unmatched. The CDR3 is 15 amino acids.

The chain recombines TRBV6-5 with TRBJ2-7; 7 bases line up with TRBD2. With V trimmed by 4 bases and J by 3 bases, 9 bases remained unmatched. CDR3 length: 15 residues. Germline V gene sequence: CDR1 MNHEY, CDR2 SVGAGI. The CDR3 loop is CASSFTAGGFYEQYF. The CDR3 coding sequence is TGTGCCAGCAGTTTCACCGCCGGGGGGTTCTACGAGCAGTACTTC.

The chain employs TRBV12-5 and TRBJ1-1; TRBD1 matches 8 bases. The V and J ends lost 9 bases and 0 bases, in that order; junction bases with no gene match: 12. The CDR3 has 16 residues. Germline CDR1 and CDR2: LGHNT and FRNRAP. CDR3 bases: TGTGCTAGCAGATTTGGACAGGGAAGTATGAACACTGAAGCTTTCTTT. Encoded protein: CASRFGQGSMNTEAFF. The full variable domain, in which reference TRBV12-5 and TRBJ1-1 provide the parts outside the CDR3, is DARVTQTPRHKVTEMGQEVTMRCQPILGHNTVFWYRQTMMQGLELLAYFRNRAPLDDSGMPKDRFSAEMPDATLATLKIQPSEPRDSAVYFCASRFGQGSMNTEAFFGQGTRLTVV.

This chain joins TRBV6-5 and TRBJ2-5; D is undetermined. V gave up 6 bases and J gave up 5 bases, with 4 bases separating them. Germline assignment: CDR1 MNHEY and CDR2 SVGAGI. The CDR3 runs to 10 residues. CDR3 sequence (DNA): TGTGCCAGCAGGGACGAGACCCAGTACTTC. It yields the protein CASRDETQYF.